The clone carrying this T cell receptor beta chain was seen many times. Its matching antigen is unknown. This sample is part of a study of early T cells in non-severe SARS-CoV-2 infection. Background on the study: The chains were unpaired, and the sequenced material was bulk RNA from unsorted whole blood.

The V end was cut by 2 bases, the J end by 6 bases, with 11 bases between. The CDR3 consists of 12 residues. The germline V gene has CDR1 SQVTM and CDR2 ANQGSEA. Study conclusions and caveats: Lookups in VDJdb leaned toward anti-spike CD8 responses and missed private and CD4 specificities.

Researchers tagged individual cDNA molecules with unique molecular identifiers. Each CDR3 protein gets one entry after TCRdb re-called the 5' RACE reads with MiXCR. Among 70,000 or so distinct CDR3 sequences listed, around a tenth were seen once. V and J are TRBV29-1 and TRBJ2-7; maybe TRBD1 (6 bases). The TCR originated in an adult who was a healthcare worker with PCR-confirmed SARS-CoV-2 infection or an uninfected control (not recorded which). The starting material was whole blood, obtained at baseline. CDR3 loop: CSVELMGAEQYF. The CDR3 DNA is TGCAGCGTTGAACTGATGGGGGCCGAGCAGTACTTC.